A single sample is the source of the 10 T cell receptor beta chains below, sequenced in a study of tumor and adjacent non-tumor tissue in lung cancer. A modified ARM-PCR protocol with three rounds of nested PCR amplified TCRbeta. TCRdb recomputed calls from the multiplex PCR reads with MiXCR, one row per CDR3 protein. Of roughly 81,000 distinct CDR3 sequences detected, around 57% appear once; the ten largest clones hold 15%. The template was RNA from unsorted bulk tissue. The sample taken for sequencing was lung tumor tissue. The source of these receptors is a man between 70 and 80 years old with non-small cell lung cancer.

Only one count was recorded for this clonotype. An end of the junction does not agree with germline; a read error may underlie this. The chain employs TRBV7-9 and TRBJ1-2, with D maybe TRBD1 (6 bases). Per germline, CDR1 SEHNR and CDR2 FQNEAQ (reference sequence). The CDR3 extends over 15 amino acids. The CDR3 nucleotides read TGTGCCAGCAGCCCCAGTCAAACAGGGACTGATGGCTACACCTTT. This gives the protein CASSPSQTGTDGYTF.

V gene TRBV20-1 combines with J gene TRBJ2-5; 9 bases agree with TRBD1. The V gene's germline CDR1 is DFQATT and CDR2 SNEGSKA (reference sequence). With V trimmed by 3 bases and J by 2 bases, 1 base remained unmatched. The CDR3 extends over 13 amino acids. The CDR3 DNA sequence: TGCAGTGCTAGTGGGACAGGGCAAGAGACCCAGTACTTC. Protein: CSASGTGQETQYF.

This clonotype was seen at least ten times. The chain is built from TRBV20-1 and TRBJ2-5; D is perhaps TRBD1 or TRBD2 (6 bases each). Germline loops: CDR1 DFQATT, CDR2 SNEGSKA (reference sequence). This CDR3 has 13 residues. Trimming stripped 1 base from V and 6 bases from J, with 12 bases between. The CDR3 region is CSARVGGPKTQYF. The CDR3 bases are TGCAGTGCTAGAGTTGGGGGGCCGAAGACCCAGTACTTC.

Turning to this clonotype: Since the CDR3 does not end with the conserved phenylalanine or tryptophan, this likely comes from a read error. V usage is TRBV11-2 and J usage is TRBJ1-4; D not certain. This CDR3 has 14 amino acids. Between the trimmed V and J ends, which lost 3 bases and 4 bases, there was a span of 9 bases. CDR1 and CDR2 (germline): SGHAT, FQNNGV. The CDR3 here is CASSLRSDNEKLFS. Here the CDR3 DNA reads TGTGCCAGCAGCTTGAGGAGCGATAATGAAAAACTGTTTTCT.

Notes on this clonotype: One base away lies a much larger clone, so this may be a sequencing read error. The chain joins TRBV5-6 to TRBJ2-6; D gene ambiguous. CDR3 size: 13 residues. Germline V gives CDR1 SGHDT, CDR2 YYEEEE. The CDR3 DNA sequence: TGTGCCAGCAGCTCCCTCCGCGCCAACCTCCTGACTTTC. It codes for CASSSLRANLLTF.

CDR3 nucleotides: TGTGCCAGCAGCTATTCGGAAGGGCAGGATAGGAATGAGCAGTTCTTC. Protein: CASSYSEGQDRNEQFF. This chain uses TRBV6-5 with TRBJ2-1, with D uncertain. Germline values: CDR1 MNHEY, CDR2 SVGAGI. This CDR3 contains 16 residues. Deletions cut 6 bases from V and 7 bases from J, with 22 bases between.

The chain carries TRBV30 and TRBJ2-1; D perhaps matches TRBD2 (5 bases). The V gene lost 3 bases and the J gene lost 10 bases, with 19 bases spanning the gap. From germline, CDR1 is GTSNPN and CDR2 SVGIG (reference sequence). CDR3 length: 14 amino acids. CDR3 in amino acids: CAWSTIARLGEQFF. CDR3 sequence (DNA): TGTGCCTGGAGCACCATAGCGAGACTCGGGGAGCAGTTCTTC. The whole variable domain, filled in from reference TRBV30 and TRBJ2-1, reads SQTIHQWPATLVQPVGSPLSLECTVEGTSNPNLYWYRQAAGRGLQLLFYSVGIGQISSEVPQNLSASRPQDRQFILSSKKLLLSDSGFYLCAWSTIARLGEQFFGPGTRLTVL.

This clonotype is a singleton in its sample. CDR3 sequence: CATVHGVYEQYF. The DNA for the CDR3 is TGTGCCACGGTACATGGGGTGTACGAGCAGTACTTC. V and J are TRBV10-3 and TRBJ2-7; unclear D gene. CDR3 length: 12 residues. Between the trimmed V and J ends, which lost 10 bases and 4 bases, there was a span of 14 bases. The germline V gene has CDR1 ENHRY and CDR2 SYGVKD.

The rearrangement links TRBV28 to TRBJ2-3; D remains unclear. With 4 bases removed from V and 3 bases from J, the gap between germline ends came to 11 bases. In germline, CDR1 is MDHEN, CDR2 SYDVKM. The CDR3 is made up of 14 amino acids. The CDR3 protein is CASSWGGWTDTQYF. CDR3 DNA sequence: TGTGCCAGCAGTTGGGGTGGCTGGACAGATACGCAGTATTTT.

On this clonotype: This likely comes from a read error, as the CDR3 has no conserved phenylalanine or tryptophan at its end. The rearrangement joins TRBV6-5 to TRBJ1-3; D uncertain. The V and J ends lost 2 bases and 5 bases respectively, with 16 bases between them. The germline CDR1 and CDR2 sequences are MNHEY and SVGAGI. The CDR3 has 16 amino acids. The CDR3: CASSYTRPGSRNTIYY. CDR3 bases: TGTGCCAGCAGTTACACCCGACCGGGGAGTAGAAACACCATATATTAT.